This entry lists 9 T cell receptor beta chains sequenced from one sample in a study of blood T cell repertoires in COVID-19. The data were produced by immunoSEQ multiplex PCR, yet TCRdb's version contains in-frame clones alone and is incomplete. The table shows about 190,000 clones, with about 81% occurring only once. The sample consisted of PBMCs or T cells enriched from blood (not recorded which). These receptors all stem from a woman in her 30s who had recovered from COVID-19.

The V gene is TRBV5-1, the J gene TRBJ2-5, with TRBD2 identical over 9 bases. Germline CDR1 reads SGHRS; CDR2 reads YFSETQ. Unmatched junction bases numbered 7, after V lost 1 base and J lost 3 bases. The CDR3 has 16 residues. The CDR3 region has the DNA TGCGCCAGCAGCTTGATTAGCGGGGGAGAGAAAGAGACCCAGTACTTC. Amino acids: CASSLISGGEKETQYF. The complete variable domain, with remaining parts taken from reference TRBV5-1 and TRBJ2-5, reads KAGVTQTPRYLIKTRGQQVTLSCSPISGHRSVSWYQQTPGQGLQFLFEYFSETQRNKGNFPGRFSGRQFSNSRSEMNVSTLELGDSALYLCASSLISGGEKETQYFGPGTRLLVL.

In this sample, this clone turned up many times. V usage is TRBV2 and J usage is TRBJ1-6; D remains unclear. Trimming left V 6 bases short and J 8 bases short, with 11 bases between. The CDR3 length is 13 residues. CDR1 and CDR2 (germline): SNHLY, FYNNEI. CDR3 coding DNA: TGTGCCAGCAGGATCAACAGAGATTCACCCCTCCACTTT. The encoded protein is CASRINRDSPLHF.

This clone has just one count. V and J are TRBV5-8 and TRBJ1-2; unclear D gene. CDR3 length: 14 amino acids. Per the germline V gene, CDR1 is SGHTS and CDR2 is YDEGEE. V gave up 1 base and J gave up 6 bases, with 13 bases separating them. The CDR3 sequence: CASSLQRHGDGYTF. CDR3 nucleotide sequence: TGTGCCAGCAGCTTGCAAAGACACGGGGATGGCTACACCTTC.

V gene TRBV6-5 combines with J gene TRBJ2-7; tentatively, D is TRBD2 (5 bases). V lost 7 bases, J lost 2 bases, and 6 bases lay in between. There are 11 residues in the CDR3. The germline V gene encodes CDR1 MNHEY and CDR2 SVGAGI. The chain's CDR3 is CASMTTYEQYF. Written as DNA, the CDR3 is TGTGCCAGCATGACTACCTACGAGCAGTACTTC.

The genes are TRBV24-1 and TRBJ2-1, with TRBD1 as a possible D gene (6 bases). The ends were cut back, 2 bases at V and 9 bases at J, with 13 bases in the middle. Germline loops: CDR1 KGHDR, CDR2 SFDVKD. The CDR3 is 14 residues long. The DNA for the CDR3 is TGTGCCACCAGTGATTACAGGGTGGTGGGTGAGCAGTTCTTC. Translating it yields CATSDYRVVGEQFF.

The chain has TRBV4-1 and TRBJ1-1; TRBD1 matches at 7 bases. The CDR3 runs to 17 residues. V dropped 4 bases and J dropped 0; count of bases not matched to a gene: 11. CDR1 and CDR2 from the germline V gene are MGHRA and YSYEKL. CDR3 DNA sequence: TGCGCCAGCAGCCCCCTGGGACAGCCCAGGTTGAACACTGAAGCTTTCTTT. Its translation is CASSPLGQPRLNTEAFF.

In its sample, this clone was seen a few times. The genes are TRBV5-1 and TRBJ2-1, with D tentatively TRBD1 (6 bases). Germline assignment: CDR1 SGHRS and CDR2 YFSETQ. The CDR3 is 15 amino acids. Trimming pared 0 bases from V and 4 bases from J, leaving 11 bases between. This CDR3 reads CASSLVGQQYNEQFF. The CDR3, as DNA: TGCGCCAGCAGCTTGGTCGGACAGCAGTACAATGAGCAGTTCTTC.

V and J are TRBV3-1 (or the pseudogene TRBV3-2) and TRBJ1-6; TRBD1 might be the D (5 bases). Per germline, CDR1 LGHDT and CDR2 YNNKEL (reference sequence). Trimming left V 4 bases short and J 7 bases short, with 11 bases between. The CDR3 runs to 14 residues. CDR3 nucleotide sequence: TGTGCCAGCAGCCCCCTGGGGGGAAATTCACCCCTCCACTTT. Translating it yields CASSPLGGNSPLHF.

The chain employs TRBV6-5 and TRBJ2-5, with a weak D call TRBD2 (5 bases). Trimming stripped 6 bases from V and 7 bases from J, with 18 bases between. Per the germline V gene, CDR1 is MNHEY and CDR2 is SVGAGI. The CDR3 consists of 14 residues. CDR3 in amino acids: CASSRTRSEGTQYF. The CDR3 nucleotides are TGTGCCAGCAGCCGGACCCGGTCCGAGGGGACCCAGTACTTC.